Below, 18 T cell receptor beta chains from the same sample are listed, as sequenced in a study of blood T cell repertoires in COVID-19 (dated by TCRdb to about 2020). The method behind the library was the immunoSEQ multiplex PCR assay. TCRdb mirrors the immuneACCESS table, restricted to in-frame sequences. Some clones are absent from its copies; in checked studies, under half trace to an unresolved V gene, and the reason for the others is unknown. This sample lists around 190,000 clones; about 88% were detected once. Together, the top ten hold under 2% of the sample. Sequencing input: peripheral blood. The receptors come from a man aged 18 to 30 with active or convalescent COVID-19.

V gene TRBV28 combines with J gene TRBJ1-2; 7 nucleotides line up with TRBD1. V was pared by 4 bases and J by 4 bases, with 12 bases of the junction left unmatched. This CDR3 is 16 amino acids long. Germline CDR1 and CDR2: MDHEN and SYDVKM. CDR3 in DNA: TGTGCCAGCAGTTCCCTAGGGGACAGCAGACCCTATGGCTACACCTTC. Its protein is CASSSLGDSRPYGYTF.

As regards this clone: The sample contains more than one DNA sequence encoding this CDR3. The J gene is TRBJ2-5, the V gene TRBV5-1; tentatively, D is TRBD1 (6 bases). Germline assignment: CDR1 SGHRS and CDR2 YFSETQ. This CDR3 region has 13 residues. V was shortened by 3 bases and J by 4 bases, with 10 bases between the two germline ends. The CDR3 DNA reads as TGCGCCAGCAGCTCACAGGGTGGAGAGACCCAGTACTTC. Its translation is CASSSQGGETQYF.

The chain uses TRBV7-9 and TRBJ2-2, with TRBD2 as a possible D gene (6 bases). This CDR3 contains 15 residues. Trimming took 3 bases from V and 1 from J, leaving 9 bases between them. Germline CDR1 is SEHNR and CDR2 is FQNEAQ (reference sequence). The DNA for the CDR3 is TGTGCCAGCAGCTTTCAGGGAGGGAACACCGGGGAGCTGTTTTTT. It specifies CASSFQGGNTGELFF.

V gene TRBV7-2 combines with J gene TRBJ1-2; 9 bases agree with TRBD1. The germline CDR1 and CDR2 sequences are SGHTA and FQGNSA. The CDR3 extends over 14 amino acids. The ends lost 1 base at V and 8 bases at J; junction bases unmatched: 5. CDR3 DNA sequence: TGTGCCAGCAGCTTAGAACAGGGGGCAAGAGGCTACACCTTC. This translates into CASSLEQGARGYTF. The variable domain in full, completed from reference TRBV7-2 and TRBJ1-2, reads GAGVSQSPSNKVTEKGKDVELRCDPISGHTALYWYRQSLGQGLEFLIYFQGNSAPDKSGLPSDRFSAERTGGSVSTLTIQRTQQEDSAVYLCASSLEQGARGYTFGSGTRLTVV.

As to this clone: The sample has other DNA sequences that encode this CDR3 too. The J gene is TRBJ1-4, the V gene TRBV19, with D possibly being TRBD1 (6 bases). V lost 2 bases and J 8 bases, leaving 6 bases between the germline ends. There are 12 residues in the CDR3. Germline assignment: CDR1 LNHDA and CDR2 SQIVND (reference sequence). The CDR3 loop reads CASSIRGEKLFF. The CDR3 DNA reads TGTGCCAGTAGTATAAGGGGGGAAAAACTGTTTTTT.

The chain is built from TRBV7-8 and TRBJ1-6, with D unclear. This CDR3 has 15 residues. CDR1 SGHVS and CDR2 FQNEAQ come from the germline V gene. V was cut by 4 bases and J by 7 bases, with 14 bases left in between. The CDR3 is CASSSSDSSNSPLHF. The CDR3 DNA is TGTGCCAGCAGCTCAAGTGACTCAAGCAATTCACCCCTCCACTTT.

The chain combines TRBV3-1 (or the pseudogene TRBV3-2) with TRBJ2-3; D gene unclear. The V end lost 1 base, the J end lost 7 bases, and 12 bases lay between the germline ends. Germline CDR1 LGHDT, CDR2 YNNKEL (reference sequence). This CDR3 spans 14 amino acids. CDR3 amino acids: CASSQGPTRNTQYF. CDR3 sequence (DNA): TGTGCCAGCAGCCAAGGACCGACTCGCAATACGCAGTATTTT.

The chain combines TRBV7-2 with TRBJ1-6; D ambiguous. CDR3 length equals 15 residues. Germline V gene data show CDR1 as SGHTA and CDR2 as FQGNSA. Trimming removed 4 bases at V and 5 bases at J, with 12 bases between. The CDR3: CASSSDSGNNSPLHF. The CDR3 region has the DNA TGTGCCAGCAGCTCCGACTCCGGCAATAATTCACCCCTCCACTTT.

The chain is built from TRBV19 and TRBJ1-1, with no clear D. CDR3 length: 12 residues. Germline assignment: CDR1 LNHDA and CDR2 SQIVND (reference sequence). Trimming removed 6 bases at V and 1 base at J, with 6 bases between. This CDR3 reads CASRTQNTEAFF. CDR3 coding DNA: TGTGCCAGTAGGACACAGAACACTGAAGCTTTCTTT.

The CDR3 loop reads CASSYAQGNGNSPLHF. In nucleotides, the CDR3 is TGTGCCAGCAGTTATGCCCAGGGGAACGGGAATTCACCCCTCCACTTT. The chain couples TRBV6-5 to TRBJ1-6; maybe TRBD1 (6 bases). The CDR3 has 16 residues. The V and J ends lost 3 bases and 7 bases respectively, with 16 bases between them. The germline gives CDR1 MNHEY, CDR2 SVGAGI.

This clone appeared a few times. This CDR3 reads CASSLWGTGGSSGNTIYF. The CDR3 DNA follows: TGCGCCAGCAGCTTGTGGGGCACGGGCGGGAGCTCTGGAAACACCATATATTTT. The chain joins TRBV5-1 to TRBJ1-3, with D perhaps TRBD1 (5 bases). Trimming removed 1 base at V and 0 bases at J, with 17 bases between. CDR1 is SGHRS and CDR2 is YFSETQ in the germline V gene. This CDR3 spans 18 amino acids.

The V and J genes are TRBV9 and TRBJ2-1, with 10 bases that match TRBD1. Germline assignment: CDR1 SGDLS and CDR2 YYNGEE. The CDR3 is 15 residues long. The ends lost 2 bases at V and 8 bases at J; junction bases unmatched: 7. CDR3 protein: CASSVGTGEFYEQFF. The CDR3 DNA follows: TGTGCCAGCAGCGTGGGGACAGGGGAATTCTATGAGCAGTTCTTC. The full variable domain, completed using reference TRBV9 and TRBJ2-1, is DSGVTQTPKHLITATGQRVTLRCSPRSGDLSVYWYQQSLDQGLQFLIQYYNGEERAKGNILERFSAQQFPDLHSELNLSSLELGDSALYFCASSVGTGEFYEQFFGPGTRLTVL.

The chain carries TRBV7-2 and TRBJ1-1, with D possibly being TRBD1 (6 bases). In germline, CDR1 is SGHTA, CDR2 FQGNSA. This CDR3 spans 13 amino acids. The germline V and J ends were trimmed by 4 bases and 2 bases, with 8 bases remaining between them. The CDR3 coding sequence is TGTGCCAGCAGCTACAGGGCAAACACTGAAGCTTTCTTT. As protein: CASSYRANTEAFF.

DNA for the CDR3: TGTGCCAGCAGTCCCCTGGGGGGAAGCTCCTACGAGCAGTACTTC. Protein: CASSPLGGSSYEQYF. The chain recombines TRBV27 with TRBJ2-7; weak D call: TRBD2 (6 bases). This CDR3 spans 15 amino acids. Germline V lookup: CDR1 MNHEY, CDR2 SMNVEV (reference sequence). V was trimmed by 5 bases and J by 0 bases, leaving 14 bases between them.

J is TRBJ1-1 and V is TRBV4-3; D call uncertain. The V gene's germline CDR1 is LGHNA and CDR2 YSLEER. CDR3 length: 19 residues. Trimming took off 3 bases at V and 4 bases at J, with 27 bases between the two ends. The DNA of the CDR3 is TGCGCCAGCAGCCACTTTAAACCCTTCGAGGAGCCCCTGGTCACTGAAGCTTTCTTT. Translation: CASSHFKPFEEPLVTEAFF.

The chain recombines TRBV4-2 with TRBJ2-5; tentatively, D is TRBD1 (6 bases). CDR1 and CDR2 from the germline V gene are LGHNA and YNFKEQ. CDR3 length equals 15 residues. Deletions cut 2 bases from V and 1 base from J, with 11 bases between. The DNA of the CDR3 is TGTGCCAGCAGCCAAAGAATCAGGGGCCAAGAGACCCAGTACTTC. Translating it yields CASSQRIRGQETQYF.

The V call is TRBV5-1, the J call TRBJ1-1; D perhaps matches TRBD1 (6 bases). This CDR3 is built from 14 residues. V was shortened by 4 bases and J by 3 bases, with 13 bases between the two germline ends. CDR1 is SGHRS, CDR2 YFSETQ, per germline. The CDR3 bases are TGCGCCAGCAGCCAACAGGGTTTAGACACTGAAGCTTTCTTT. This encodes CASSQQGLDTEAFF.

This sequence joins TRBV6-1 and TRBJ1-4; D is perhaps TRBD1 (5 bases). The length of the CDR3 is 13 residues. In germline, CDR1 is MNHNS, CDR2 SASEGT. Trimming took off 3 bases at V and 8 bases at J, with 10 bases between the two ends. CDR3 amino acids: CASSEEYREKLFF. CDR3 coding DNA: TGTGCCAGCAGTGAGGAGTACAGGGAAAAACTGTTTTTT.